In this sample, the clone carrying this T cell receptor beta chain turned up a few times. Its antigen remains unknown. The PCR contained 60 Vbeta and 13 Jbeta primers. Sequenced by immunoSEQ multiplex PCR; TCRdb stores in-frame clones only, minus some. The profile shows 100,000 to 150,000 clones, over 8% of them singletons. With V trimmed by 3 bases and J by 6 bases, 6 bases remained unmatched. The CDR3 runs 15 residues. The germline V gene has CDR1 SGHRS and CDR2 YFSETQ. The entry originates in a study of cytomegalovirus exposure and HLA in healthy donors. General study findings and limits: When a later analysis compared HLA-associated TCR beta chains with equally common others, the HLA-associated chains turned out to be more clonally expanded and to have lower generation probabilities.

The receptor's source is a man aged 35 to 55 in good health and CMV-seronegative. Sequencing used PBMCs. The chain has TRBV5-1 and TRBJ2-1; 10 nucleotides align to TRBD1. The CDR3 is CASSSGQGGFNEQFF. DNA of the CDR3: TGCGCCAGCAGCTCCGGACAGGGGGGGTTCAATGAGCAGTTCTTC.